The 11 T cell receptor beta chains below were found in one sample sequenced in a study of blood T cell repertoires in COVID-19. The table came from immunoSEQ multiplex PCR; TCRdb's copy has only in-frame clones and leaves some out. Here the sample spans 230,000 or so clones, about 86% being singletons. The sample comprised PBMCs or T cells enriched from blood (not recorded which). The receptors were sampled from a woman between 45 and 60 years old with acute COVID-19.

This clone was seen once. The rearrangement links TRBV18 to TRBJ1-2; TRBD1 agrees at 10 bases. V lost 2 bases to trimming and J lost 8 bases; unmatched junction nucleotides: 5. This CDR3 comprises 14 residues. Germline loops: CDR1 KGHSH, CDR2 LQKENI. The CDR3 bases are TGTGCCAGCTCACCAGCCGGGACAGGGGAAGGCTACACCTTC. It codes for CASSPAGTGEGYTF.

This clone was counted a few times. Different DNA sequences within this sample yield the same CDR3. The rearrangement joins TRBV7-9 to TRBJ1-5; TRBD1 matches 9 bases. CDR3 length equals 14 residues. The V gene end was trimmed by 3 bases and the J gene end by 7 bases; junction bases not matched to a gene: 4. Germline V gene lookup returns CDR1 SEHNR and CDR2 FQNEAQ (reference sequence). CDR3 in amino acids: CASSLGQGGQPQHF. CDR3 DNA: TGTGCCAGCAGCTTGGGACAGGGCGGACAGCCCCAGCATTTT.

This clone occurred a few times. The J gene is TRBJ1-2, the V gene TRBV2; D possibly corresponds to TRBD1 (6 bases). Germline V gene lookup returns CDR1 SNHLY and CDR2 FYNNEI. The CDR3 sequence is 13 residues long. The V and J ends lost 6 bases and 1 base respectively, with 9 bases between them. This chain's CDR3 is CASSPDSNYGYTF. DNA of the CDR3: TGTGCCAGCAGCCCGGACAGTAACTATGGCTACACCTTC.

This chain links TRBV7-9 with TRBJ1-5; TRBD1 aligns across 7 bases. The CDR3 length is 14 residues. The germline CDR1 and CDR2 sequences are SEHNR and FQNEAQ (reference sequence). J was trimmed by 5 bases and V by 4 bases; bases with no gene match: 5. In nucleotides, the CDR3 is TGTGCCAGCAGCTCCGGGACAGTCTATCAGCCCCAGCATTTT. As protein: CASSSGTVYQPQHF.

This chain links TRBV7-9 with TRBJ2-5, with D possibly TRBD2 on 5 matching bases. Germline V gives CDR1 SEHNR, CDR2 FQNEAQ (reference sequence). CDR3 length: 14 residues. The V and J ends lost 6 bases and 5 bases respectively, with 16 bases between them. Here the CDR3 DNA reads TGTGCCAGCAGTGGCCCCACCCGGAGGGAGACCCAGTACTTC. It specifies CASSGPTRRETQYF.

The rearrangement joins TRBV28 to TRBJ1-4, with D possibly matching TRBD1 (6 bases). Germline V gene data show CDR1 as MDHEN and CDR2 as SYDVKM. Trimming pared 4 bases from V and 6 bases from J, leaving 15 bases between. This CDR3 contains 15 residues. The CDR3 nucleotides are TGTGCCAGCAGTTCTACAGGGAGTGTTGATGAAAAACTGTTTTTT. It codes for CASSSTGSVDEKLFF.

The sample holds one count of this clone. The gene calls are TRBV18 and TRBJ1-6, with a possible D match to TRBD1 (6 bases). CDR1 is KGHSH, CDR2 LQKENI, per germline. The V end was cut by 1 base, the J end by 10 bases, with 14 bases between. The length of the CDR3 is 15 residues. DNA for the CDR3: TGTGCCAGCTCACCACGGGGGGGCATTAACTCACCCCTCCACTTT. The encoded protein is CASSPRGGINSPLHF. The whole variable domain, filled in from reference TRBV18 and TRBJ1-6, reads NAGVMQNPRHLVRRRGQEARLRCSPMKGHSHVYWYRQLPEEGLKFMVYLQKENIIDESGMPKERFSAEFPKEGPSILRIQQVVRGDSAAYFCASSPRGGINSPLHFGNGTRLTVT.

The V and J genes are TRBV15 and TRBJ2-5; 8 bases are shared with TRBD1. The length of the CDR3 is 16 residues. V trimming: 2 bases; J trimming: 2 bases; junction bases outside the gene matches: 7. The germline gives CDR1 LNHNV, CDR2 YYDKDF (reference sequence). CDR3 residues: CATSRTIGQGQETQYF. The CDR3, as DNA: TGTGCCACCAGCAGAACAATAGGACAGGGACAAGAGACCCAGTACTTC.

With regard to this clone: This sample includes further DNA sequences coding for the same CDR3. This chain connects TRBV15 to TRBJ1-3; 7 nucleotides align to TRBD1. Per germline, CDR1 LNHNV and CDR2 YYDKDF (reference sequence). After removal of 1 base from V and 2 bases from J, the junction contained 2 bases not matched to a gene. The CDR3 length is 15 residues. DNA of the CDR3: TGTGCCACCAGCAGAGTCACAGGGGCTGGAAACACCATATATTTT. Translated, it gives CATSRVTGAGNTIYF.

The CDR3 DNA sequence: TGTGCCACCAGCAGAGATTTGGTGGCCCCGAGGGAGCAGTACTTC. This encodes CATSRDLVAPREQYF. The rearrangement links TRBV15 to TRBJ2-7; D uncertain. CDR3 length: 15 amino acids. CDR1 and CDR2 (germline): LNHNV, YYDKDF (reference sequence). Trimming stripped 0 bases from V and 7 bases from J, with 16 bases between.

The V call is TRBV9, the J call TRBJ2-3; 14 bases are shared with TRBD2. The V and J ends lost 3 bases and 2 bases, in that order; junction bases with no gene match: 14. The CDR3 has 20 amino acids. The germline CDR1 and CDR2 sequences are SGDLS and YYNGEE. The CDR3 here is CASSDKINSGLAGVTDTQYF. For the CDR3, the DNA is TGTGCCAGCAGCGACAAGATCAATTCGGGACTAGCGGGGGTCACAGATACGCAGTATTTT.